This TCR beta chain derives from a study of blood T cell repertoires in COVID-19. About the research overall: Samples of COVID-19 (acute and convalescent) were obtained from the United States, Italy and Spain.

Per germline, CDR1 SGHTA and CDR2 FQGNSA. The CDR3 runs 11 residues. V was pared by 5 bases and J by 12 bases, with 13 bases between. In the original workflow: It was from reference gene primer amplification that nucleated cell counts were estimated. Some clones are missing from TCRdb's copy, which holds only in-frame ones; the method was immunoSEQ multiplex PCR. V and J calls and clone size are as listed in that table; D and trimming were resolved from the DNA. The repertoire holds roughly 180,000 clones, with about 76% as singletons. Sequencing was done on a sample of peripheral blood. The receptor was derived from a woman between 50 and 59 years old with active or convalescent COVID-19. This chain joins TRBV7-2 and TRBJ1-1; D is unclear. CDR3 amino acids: CASSPNDISFF. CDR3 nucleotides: TGTGCCAGCAGCCCAAACGACATATCTTTCTTT.